This T cell receptor (beta chain) stems from a study of Ad26.COV2.S vaccination and SARS-CoV-2 variants. Note on this clone: Its matching antigen is unknown.

TCRdb's copy holds only in-frame clones and misses some; the assay was immunoSEQ multiplex PCR. The profile shows about 430,000 clones, more than 80% of them singletons. CDR3 length: 15 amino acids. Germline V gene lookup returns CDR1 MDHEN and CDR2 SYDVKM. Losses at the gene ends were 5 bases for V and 4 bases for J; bases not matched to a gene: 7. The treatment: 15 to 20 received Ad26.COV2.S at low or high dose, single or two shots; about five received placebo; per-sample allocation not given. Sampling happened 63 days after the first vaccine or placebo injection. An adult donor aged 18-55 years was enrolled in Boston. Regarding the study as a whole: Analyses that measured TCR breadth and depth may have underestimated total T cell responses. Vaccinees reportedly had broad spike-specific CD8+ and CD4+ T cell responses.

The source material was peripheral blood, sampled in a trial of Ad26.COV2.S vaccine versus placebo. This clonotype was obtained from a person between 18 and 65 years old who received the Ad26.COV2.S COVID-19 vaccine or a placebo. The chain is built from TRBV28 and TRBJ2-7; 11 bases line up with TRBD1. The CDR3 reads CASSKAGTGGYEQYF. In DNA form, the CDR3 reads TGTGCCAGCAGTAAAGCCGGGACAGGGGGTTACGAGCAGTACTTC.